The T cell receptor beta chain under discussion was sequenced for a study of tumor and adjacent non-tumor tissue in lung cancer. Across the whole study: There were roughly 11 adenocarcinoma, a couple of squamous cell carcinoma and 1 small cell lung cancer cases.

For this clonotype: The junction and the germline gene differ at one end; a read error may be behind it.

The template was RNA from unsorted bulk tissue. Three rounds of nested PCR, following a modified ARM-PCR protocol, produced the TCRbeta library. Via MiXCR, TCRdb re-called the multiplex PCR reads, giving one row per CDR3 protein. The data contain about 200,000 distinct CDR3 sequences, about 71% of them singletons. This TCR was sampled from a man in his fifties or sixties with non-small cell lung cancer. Specimen: lung tumor tissue.

The CDR3 bases are TGTGCCAACACTAAATCCGCGGGGGGGAGCATAGATACGCAGTATTTT. Encoded protein: CANTKSAGGSIDTQYF. The chain uses TRBV6-1 and TRBJ2-3; 9 bases are shared with TRBD2. CDR1 and CDR2 (germline): MNHNS, SASEGT. The CDR3 spans 16 residues.